This TCR beta chain was documented in a study of T-cell reconstitution after alpha-beta-depleted transplantation in children. This clonotype showed up just a few times. Construction of the TCRbeta library involved unique molecular identifiers. TCRdb reprocessed the PCR reads with MiXCR, giving one entry per CDR3 protein. In the table there are 250,000 to 300,000 distinct CDR3 sequences, about 10% of which are singletons. This CDR3 is 16 amino acids long. Looked up from germline, CDR1 is DFQATT and CDR2 is SNEGSKA (reference sequence). V lost 1 base to trimming and J lost 6 bases; unmatched junction nucleotides: 10.

This specimen consisted of PBMCs from the stem cell graft donor, obtained from the stem cell graft. This TCR came from a human donor who donated a stem cell graft to a child with SCID. The rearrangement links TRBV20-1 to TRBJ2-1; TRBD2 agrees at 9 bases. This CDR3 reads CSARGLGRGGINEQFF. CDR3 sequence (DNA): TGCAGTGCTAGAGGACTAGGGCGGGGGGGGATCAATGAGCAGTTCTTC.